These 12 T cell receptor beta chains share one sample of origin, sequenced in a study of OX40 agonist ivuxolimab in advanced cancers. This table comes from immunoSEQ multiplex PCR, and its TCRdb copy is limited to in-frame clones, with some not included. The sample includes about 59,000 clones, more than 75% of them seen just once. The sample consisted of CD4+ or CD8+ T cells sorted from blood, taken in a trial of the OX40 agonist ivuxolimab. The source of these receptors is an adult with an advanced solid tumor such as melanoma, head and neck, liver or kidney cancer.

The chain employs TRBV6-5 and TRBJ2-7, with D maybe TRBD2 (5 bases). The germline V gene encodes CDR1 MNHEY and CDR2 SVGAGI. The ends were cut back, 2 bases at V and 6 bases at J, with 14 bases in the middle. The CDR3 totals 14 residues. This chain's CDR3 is CASSYGGYPTEQYF. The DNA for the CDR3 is TGTGCCAGCAGTTACGGCGGGTACCCGACCGAGCAGTACTTC.

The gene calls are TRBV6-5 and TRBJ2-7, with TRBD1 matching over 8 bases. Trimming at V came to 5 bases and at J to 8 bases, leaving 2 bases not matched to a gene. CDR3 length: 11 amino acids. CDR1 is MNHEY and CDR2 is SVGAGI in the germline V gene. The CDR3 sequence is CASSQGAKQYF. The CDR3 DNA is TGTGCCAGCAGTCAGGGGGCGAAGCAGTACTTC.

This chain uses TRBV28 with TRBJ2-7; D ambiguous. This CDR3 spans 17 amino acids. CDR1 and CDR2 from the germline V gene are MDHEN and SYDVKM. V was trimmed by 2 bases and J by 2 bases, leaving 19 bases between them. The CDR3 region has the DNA TGTGCCAGCAGTTTAAAATTGTCGTTCGCGTTTACCTACGAGCAGTACTTC. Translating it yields CASSLKLSFAFTYEQYF.

CDR3: CASSLKDYGYTF. DNA of the CDR3: TGTGCCAGCAGCTTGAAGGATTATGGCTACACCTTC. This chain connects TRBV5-6 to TRBJ1-2; no firm D call. This CDR3 has 12 amino acids. V gave up 1 base and J gave up 5 bases, with 6 bases separating them. Germline CDR1 and CDR2: SGHDT and YYEEEE.

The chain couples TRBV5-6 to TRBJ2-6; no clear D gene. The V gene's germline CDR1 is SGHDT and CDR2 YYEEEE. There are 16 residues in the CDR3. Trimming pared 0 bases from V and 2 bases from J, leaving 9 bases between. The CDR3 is CASSLGGPTGANVLTF. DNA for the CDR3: TGTGCCAGCAGCTTGGGTGGGCCAACTGGGGCCAACGTCCTGACTTTC.

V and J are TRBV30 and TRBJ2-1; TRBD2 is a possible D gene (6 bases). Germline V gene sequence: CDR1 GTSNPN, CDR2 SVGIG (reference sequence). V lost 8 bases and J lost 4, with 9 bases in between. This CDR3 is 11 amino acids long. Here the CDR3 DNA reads TGTGCCGGAGCGGGTTACAATGAGCAGTTCTTC. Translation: CAGAGYNEQFF.

Written as DNA, the CDR3 is TGTGCCAGCAGTGGGTCGGTGGGCAATCAGCCCCAGCATTTT. It codes for CASSGSVGNQPQHF. This chain uses TRBV2 with TRBJ1-5; no clear D gene. The CDR3 consists of 14 residues. Germline values: CDR1 SNHLY, CDR2 FYNNEI. The ends were cut back, 4 bases at V and 2 bases at J, with 9 bases in the middle.

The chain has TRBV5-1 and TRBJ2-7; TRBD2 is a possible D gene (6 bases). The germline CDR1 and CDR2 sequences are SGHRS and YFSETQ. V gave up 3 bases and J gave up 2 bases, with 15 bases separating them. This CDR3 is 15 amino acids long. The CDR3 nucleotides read TGCGCCAGCAGCTCGACCGCGGGGCAGACCTACGAGCAGTACTTC. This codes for CASSSTAGQTYEQYF.

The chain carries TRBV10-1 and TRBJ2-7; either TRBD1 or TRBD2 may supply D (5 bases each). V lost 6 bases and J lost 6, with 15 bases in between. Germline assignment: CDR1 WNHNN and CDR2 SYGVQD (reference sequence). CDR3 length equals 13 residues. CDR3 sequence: CASSRFGAGEQYF. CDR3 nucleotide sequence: TGCGCCAGCAGCCGCTTCGGGGCGGGCGAGCAGTACTTC.

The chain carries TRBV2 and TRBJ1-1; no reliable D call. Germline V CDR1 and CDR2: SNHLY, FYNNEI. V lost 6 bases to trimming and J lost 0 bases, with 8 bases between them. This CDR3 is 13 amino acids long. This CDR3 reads CASRAILNTEAFF. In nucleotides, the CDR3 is TGTGCCAGCAGAGCAATCCTGAACACTGAAGCTTTCTTT.

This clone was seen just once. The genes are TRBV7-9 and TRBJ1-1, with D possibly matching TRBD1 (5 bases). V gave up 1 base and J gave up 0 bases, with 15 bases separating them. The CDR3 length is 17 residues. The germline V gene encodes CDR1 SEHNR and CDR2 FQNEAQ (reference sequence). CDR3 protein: CASSLGQTTEMNTEAFF. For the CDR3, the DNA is TGTGCCAGCAGCTTAGGACAGACGACGGAAATGAACACTGAAGCTTTCTTT.

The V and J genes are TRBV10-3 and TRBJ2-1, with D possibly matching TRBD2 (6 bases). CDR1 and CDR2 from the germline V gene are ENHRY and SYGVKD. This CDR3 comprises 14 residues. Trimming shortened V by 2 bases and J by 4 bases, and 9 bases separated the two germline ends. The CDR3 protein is CAISEAGRYNEQFF. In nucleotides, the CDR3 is TGTGCCATCAGTGAGGCGGGACGGTACAATGAGCAGTTCTTC.